This note documents a single T cell receptor (beta chain) sequence. The antigen is not known. Trimming cost V 9 bases and J 0 bases, with 5 bases left between them. The CDR3 runs 11 residues. Per germline, CDR1 SNHLY and CDR2 FYNNEI. The study ran its PCR with 60 Vbeta and 13 Jbeta primers. The repertoire was sequenced with immunoSEQ multiplex PCR; TCRdb's copy has only in-frame clones and lacks some. The sample shows around 110,000 clones, around 80% of them seen only once. The source of the sample is a study of cytomegalovirus exposure and HLA in healthy donors. General study results and limits: Previous analysis showed most TCR beta V segments were productive about 87% or about 30% of the time. As a later analysis revealed, most CMV-associated TCR beta chains appeared HLA-restricted.

The gene calls are TRBV2 and TRBJ1-2; no clear D gene. Source material: PBMCs. The source of this sequence is a man in his fifties or sixties in good health and CMV-seronegative. CDR3 protein: CARSANYGYTF. The CDR3 nucleotides are TGTGCCAGGTCCGCTAACTATGGCTACACCTTC.